The clone carrying this T cell receptor (beta chain) was recorded a few times. Its antigen is unidentified. This sample is part of a study of response to subunit inactivated influenza vaccine. MiXCR, run by TCRdb on the RT-PCR reads, gives a single entry per CDR3 protein. The table has 650,000 to 800,000 distinct CDR3 sequences, 11% to 15% seen once. Whole-study results and caveats: Only a handful of new T cells, the authors suggested, are recruited with each seasonal influenza vaccination.

The CDR3 is made up of 13 amino acids. Germline loops: CDR1 SGHTA, CDR2 FQGNSA. Trimming took 11 bases from V and 2 from J, leaving 15 bases between them. This clonotype was sampled from a man aged 50-59 years who received an inactivated influenza vaccine. The source was PBMCs from blood, collected 14 to 15 days before vaccination. The rearrangement joins TRBV7-2 to TRBJ2-5; D remains ambiguous. The CDR3 is CASEAGYQETQYF. The CDR3 DNA reads as TGTGCCTCTGAGGCAGGCTATCAAGAGACCCAGTACTTC.